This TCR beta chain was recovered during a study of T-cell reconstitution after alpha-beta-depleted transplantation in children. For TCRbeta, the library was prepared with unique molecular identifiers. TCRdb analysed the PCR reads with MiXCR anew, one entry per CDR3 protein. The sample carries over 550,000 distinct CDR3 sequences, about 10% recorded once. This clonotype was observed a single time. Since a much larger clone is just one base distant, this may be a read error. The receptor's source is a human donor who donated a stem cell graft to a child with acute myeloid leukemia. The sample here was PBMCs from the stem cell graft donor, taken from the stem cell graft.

For the CDR3, the DNA is TGCAGTGCTGTACAGGGACTAGTCGCCGGGCAGTACTTC. Protein product: CSAVQGLVAGQYF. The J gene is TRBJ2-7, the V gene TRBV20-1; 8 nucleotides match TRBD2. The germline V gene has CDR1 DFQATT and CDR2 SNEGSKA (reference sequence). CDR3 length equals 13 residues. V dropped 5 bases and J dropped 9; count of bases not matched to a gene: 12.